This TCR beta chain comes out of a study of cytomegalovirus exposure and HLA in healthy donors. CDR1 SGHDN and CDR2 FVKESK come from the germline V gene. Germline trimming cut 5 bases from V and 2 bases from J; bases unmatched to any gene: 17. The CDR3 extends over 19 amino acids. PCR used 60 Vbeta primers and 13 Jbeta primers. Repertoires were generated with immunoSEQ multiplex PCR, while TCRdb's copy carries only in-frame clones and drops some. The table shows about 87,000 clones, with 70% to 85% occurring only once. J is TRBJ2-5 and V is TRBV14; TRBD2 matches 10 bases. The sample consisted of PBMCs. The origin of this receptor is a man younger than 40 in good health and CMV-seropositive. The CDR3 nucleotides are TGTGCCAGCAGCTTCCTGGCCCCTAGCGGGGGCCCAGAACAAGAGACCCAGTACTTC. Translation gives CASSFLAPSGGPEQETQYF.